This T cell receptor beta chain was sequenced during a study of blood T cell repertoires in COVID-19. Sequencing was performed with immunoSEQ multiplex PCR; in TCRdb, only in-frame clones are kept and a portion is missing. The sample records more than 300,000 clones, 90% being singletons. This clone was found once. Germline V gene sequence: CDR1 LGHNA, CDR2 YSLEER. With V trimmed by 3 bases and J by 6 bases, 16 bases remained unmatched. The CDR3 loop spans 19 amino acids. The receptor's source is a woman aged 25 to 45 who had been exposed to COVID-19. The genes are TRBV4-3 and TRBJ2-3; TRBD2 agrees at 12 bases. The specimen sequenced was PBMCs or T cells enriched from blood (not recorded which). The DNA of the CDR3 is TGCGCCAGCAGCCAGACCCGGGCTAGCGGGGGGGCTCGGTGGGATACGCAGTATTTT. Protein sequence: CASSQTRASGGARWDTQYF.